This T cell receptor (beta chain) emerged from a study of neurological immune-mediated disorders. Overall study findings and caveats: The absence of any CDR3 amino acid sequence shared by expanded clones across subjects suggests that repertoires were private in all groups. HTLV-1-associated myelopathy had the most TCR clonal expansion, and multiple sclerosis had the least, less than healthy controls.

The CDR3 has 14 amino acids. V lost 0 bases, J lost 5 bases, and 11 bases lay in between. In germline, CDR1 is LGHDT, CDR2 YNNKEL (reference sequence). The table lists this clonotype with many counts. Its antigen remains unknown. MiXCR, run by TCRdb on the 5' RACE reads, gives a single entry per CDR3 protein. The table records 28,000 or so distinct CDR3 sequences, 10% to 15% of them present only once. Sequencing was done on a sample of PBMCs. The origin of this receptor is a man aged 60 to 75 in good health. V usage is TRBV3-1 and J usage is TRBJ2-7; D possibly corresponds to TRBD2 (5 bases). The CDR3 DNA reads TGTGCCAGCAGCCAAGATCCGTTGACTAACGAGCAGTACTTC. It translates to CASSQDPLTNEQYF.